The next 29 T cell receptor beta chains were all read from a single sample in a study of shared clonotypes between healthy human individuals. Using immunoSEQ multiplex PCR, the repertoire was profiled, and TCRdb retains in-frame clones only, with some absent. In the table there are roughly 2.2 million clones, approximately 93% of which are singletons. Sequences were obtained from naive CD4+ T cells from PBMCs. Subset given: CD45RA+ positively selected. The receptor set was obtained from a man between 18 and 35 years old in good health. Some clones in this sample may be carry-over from other donors' samples.

This chain links TRBV5-1 with TRBJ2-1, with TRBD2 matching over 9 bases. The CDR3 is 17 residues long. V dropped 4 bases and J dropped 6; count of bases not matched to a gene: 14. Germline CDR1 is SGHRS and CDR2 is YFSETQ. The CDR3 DNA sequence: TGCGCCAGCAGCCCCACTTTATTAGCGGGAGATTTCAATGAGCAGTTCTTC. Translating gives CASSPTLLAGDFNEQFF. The full variable domain, with the rest looked up from reference TRBV5-1 and TRBJ2-1, is KAGVTQTPRYLIKTRGQQVTLSCSPISGHRSVSWYQQTPGQGLQFLFEYFSETQRNKGNFPGRFSGRQFSNSRSEMNVSTLELGDSALYLCASSPTLLAGDFNEQFFGPGTRLTVL.

The J gene is TRBJ2-7, the V gene TRBV7-3, with 11 bases matching TRBD2. The CDR3 loop spans 14 amino acids. V shed 5 bases and J 5 bases; nucleotides not matched to a gene: 5. Germline values: CDR1 SGHTA, CDR2 FQGTGA. CDR3 protein: CASSIAGGHHEQYF. The CDR3 coding sequence is TGTGCCAGCAGCATAGCGGGAGGGCACCACGAGCAGTACTTC. The entire variable domain, with the rest obtained from reference TRBV7-3 and TRBJ2-7, is as follows: GAGVSQTPSNKVTEKGKYVELRCDPISGHTALYWYRQSLGQGPEFLIYFQGTGAADDSGLPNDRFFAVRPEGSVSTLKIQRTERGDSAVYLCASSIAGGHHEQYFGPGTRLTVT.

The chain recombines TRBV19 with TRBJ1-5; D remains ambiguous. Trimming cost V 9 bases and J 7 bases, with 22 bases left between them. CDR3 size: 15 residues. Germline values: CDR1 LNHDA, CDR2 SQIVND (reference sequence). The CDR3 reads CASSSKRGPYQPQHF. In nucleotides, the CDR3 is TGTGCCAGCTCCTCCAAGCGCGGACCATACCAGCCCCAGCATTTT.

The chain links TRBV7-8 to TRBJ2-2; D uncertain. Trimming shortened V by 1 base and J by 6 bases, and 6 bases separated the two germline ends. The CDR3 loop spans 13 amino acids. The germline gives CDR1 SGHVS, CDR2 FQNEAQ. The CDR3 spells CASSLGAAGELFF. CDR3 in DNA: TGTGCCAGCAGCTTAGGGGCGGCCGGGGAGCTGTTTTTT.

This rearrangement joins TRBV19 to TRBJ2-3; 10 nucleotides align to TRBD1. Germline values: CDR1 LNHDA, CDR2 SQIVND (reference sequence). Losses at the gene ends were 2 bases for V and 2 bases for J; bases not matched to a gene: 4. This CDR3 spans 16 amino acids. As DNA, the CDR3 is TGTGCCAGTAGTATATTGGGACAGGGGAACACAGATACGCAGTATTTT. As protein: CASSILGQGNTDTQYF.

In its sample, this clone was seen once. The V call is TRBV29-1, the J call TRBJ2-5; 10 bases map to TRBD1. The germline CDR1 and CDR2 sequences are SQVTM and ANQGSEA. The V segment lost 6 bases and the J segment 5 bases; nucleotides outside the gene matches: 3. This CDR3 is built from 12 residues. The CDR3 loop is CSVLTGGETQYF. CDR3 bases: TGCAGCGTCTTGACAGGGGGCGAGACCCAGTACTTC. The full variable domain, its missing parts supplied by reference TRBV29-1 and TRBJ2-5, is SAVISQKPSRDICQRGTSLTIQCQVDSQVTMMFWYRQQPGQSLTLIATANQGSEATYESGFVIDKFPISRPNLTFSTLTVSNMSPEDSSIYLCSVLTGGETQYFGPGTRLLVL.

V gene TRBV29-1 combines with J gene TRBJ1-2, with D hard to call. Between the trimmed V and J ends, which lost 4 bases and 4 bases, there was a span of 10 bases. The CDR3 runs 12 residues. CDR1 is SQVTM, CDR2 ANQGSEA, per germline. CDR3 amino acids: CSVVSPLYGYTF. The CDR3 region has the DNA TGCAGCGTTGTTTCCCCTCTCTATGGCTACACCTTC.

The chain has TRBV4-3 and TRBJ2-1, with 8 nucleotides matching TRBD2. CDR1 LGHNA and CDR2 YSLEER come from the germline V gene. This CDR3 spans 15 amino acids. V lost 5 bases and J lost 3; bases outside the gene matches: 6. The CDR3 nucleotides read TGCGCCAGCAGCGGGGTAGCGGGATACTACAATGAGCAGTTCTTC. This sequence encodes CASSGVAGYYNEQFF.

The chain recombines TRBV28 with TRBJ1-5; D remains unclear. Trimming took 4 bases from V and 8 from J, leaving 18 bases between them. The CDR3 spans 15 residues. Looked up from germline, CDR1 is MDHEN and CDR2 is SYDVKM. CDR3 sequence: CASSSVRFPIKPQHF. As DNA, the CDR3 is TGTGCCAGCAGTTCGGTGAGATTTCCCATCAAGCCCCAGCATTTT.

The chain links TRBV28 to TRBJ2-1, with 10 positions matching TRBD1. The CDR3 covers 14 residues. The germline CDR1 and CDR2 sequences are MDHEN and SYDVKM. After removal of 8 bases from V and 7 bases from J, the junction contained 8 bases not matched to a gene. The CDR3 loop reads CASQGQGQRNEQFF. CDR3 coding DNA: TGTGCCAGCCAGGGACAGGGGCAAAGGAATGAGCAGTTCTTC. Combining the CDR3 with reference TRBV28 and TRBJ2-1 gives the whole variable domain DVKVTQSSRYLVKRTGEKVFLECVQDMDHENMFWYRQDPGLGLRLIYFSYDVKMKEKGDIPEGYSVSREKKERFSLILESASTNQTSMYLCASQGQGQRNEQFFGPGTRLTVL.

V usage is TRBV2 and J usage is TRBJ2-7, with D tentatively TRBD1 (6 bases). CDR3 size: 14 residues. The germline V gene has CDR1 SNHLY and CDR2 FYNNEI. The germline V and J ends were trimmed by 7 bases and 2 bases, with 15 bases remaining between them. The CDR3 reads CASMGTPYAYEQYF. The CDR3 nucleotides are TGTGCCAGCATGGGGACACCCTACGCCTACGAGCAGTACTTC.

V is TRBV5-1 and J is TRBJ2-2; possibly TRBD2 for D (6 bases). The CDR3 covers 18 residues. Germline V gives CDR1 SGHRS, CDR2 YFSETQ. V lost 5 bases and J 1 base, leaving 21 bases between the germline ends. CDR3 sequence (DNA): TGCGCCAGCAGGCACGGGCGCTCCAGTAGCGGGAACACCGGGGAGCTGTTTTTT. Translated: CASRHGRSSSGNTGELFF.

This sequence joins TRBV6-5 and TRBJ1-1; tentative D call: TRBD1 (5 bases). Trimming removed 0 bases from V and 6 bases from J, with 11 bases in between. CDR3 length equals 14 residues. CDR1 is MNHEY and CDR2 is SVGAGI in the germline V gene. The DNA of the CDR3 is TGTGCCAGCAGTTACTCTTATGGGGCGCCTGAAGCTTTCTTT. This translates into CASSYSYGAPEAFF.

The chain carries TRBV28 and TRBJ2-6; 7 nucleotides line up with TRBD1. The germline gives CDR1 MDHEN, CDR2 SYDVKM. This CDR3 contains 16 residues. Trimming cost V 5 bases and J 0 bases; bases outside gene matches: 4. Here the CDR3 reads CASSRQGDSGANVLTF. The CDR3 nucleotides read TGTGCCAGCAGTAGACAGGGAGACTCTGGGGCCAACGTCCTGACTTTC.

The chain couples TRBV29-1 to TRBJ2-1, with D perhaps assigned TRBD1 or TRBD2 (5 bases each). Between the trimmed V and J ends, which lost 7 bases and 5 bases, there was a span of 21 bases. CDR1 SQVTM and CDR2 ANQGSEA come from the germline V gene. This CDR3 is built from 15 residues. The CDR3 coding sequence is TGCAGCGCCAGAACCCCGGGGACGGCTAACAATGAGCAGTTCTTC. It encodes CSARTPGTANNEQFF.

The chain has TRBV12-5 and TRBJ2-3, with TRBD2 matching over 12 bases. Per germline, CDR1 LGHNT and CDR2 FRNRAP. CDR3 length: 19 amino acids. Trimming removed 4 bases from V and 0 bases from J; junction bases left unmatched: 11. Here the CDR3 DNA reads TGTGCTAGTGGTTCTACACGGACTAGCGGGGCCCCTAGCACAGATACGCAGTATTTT. Encoded protein: CASGSTRTSGAPSTDTQYF.

With regard to this clone: Different DNA sequences within this sample yield the same CDR3. The chain recombines TRBV28 with TRBJ1-4; tentative D call: TRBD1 (5 bases). The CDR3 sequence is 14 residues long. Trimming removed 6 bases from V and 7 bases from J, with 15 bases in between. From germline, CDR1 is MDHEN and CDR2 SYDVKM. DNA for the CDR3: TGTGCCAGCAGAAGCACGGGGCGCCGTGAAAAACTGTTTTTT. Protein product: CASRSTGRREKLFF.

This chain's CDR3 is CASSISDRRYTF. The DNA of the CDR3 is TGTGCCAGCAGCATATCGGACAGGCGCTACACCTTC. This chain uses TRBV7-2 with TRBJ1-2; TRBD1 matches at 7 bases. This CDR3 region has 12 residues. The V segment lost 5 bases and the J segment 9 bases; nucleotides outside the gene matches: 6. Looked up from germline, CDR1 is SGHTA and CDR2 is FQGNSA.

About this clone: The sample contains more than one DNA sequence encoding this CDR3. The CDR3 sequence is CASSYRDSQETQYF. Here the CDR3 DNA reads TGTGCCAGCAGTTACAGGGACTCCCAAGAGACCCAGTACTTC. This rearrangement joins TRBV6-5 to TRBJ2-5, with a possible D match to TRBD2 (6 bases). Germline V gene sequence: CDR1 MNHEY, CDR2 SVGAGI. The CDR3 covers 14 residues. V gave up 2 bases and J gave up 1 base, with 8 bases separating them.

This clone was seen only a few times. The chain has TRBV4-2 and TRBJ1-2; D perhaps matches TRBD1 (5 bases). V was clipped by 4 bases and J by 0 bases, with 12 bases between them. This CDR3 is built from 15 residues. Looked up from germline, CDR1 is LGHNA and CDR2 is YNFKEQ. CDR3: CASSRSGEPNYGYTF. CDR3 in DNA: TGTGCCAGCAGCCGCTCGGGGGAACCTAACTATGGCTACACCTTC.

The gene calls are TRBV19 and TRBJ2-5, with D tentatively TRBD1 (5 bases). The CDR3 contains 15 residues. V was shortened by 5 bases and J by 2 bases, with 15 bases between the two germline ends. Germline-derived CDR1 and CDR2 are LNHDA and SQIVND (reference sequence). The CDR3 is CASSSLGAPQETQYF. In nucleotides, the CDR3 is TGTGCCAGTAGTTCGCTTGGGGCCCCACAAGAGACCCAGTACTTC.

This chain uses TRBV28 with TRBJ2-3, with 7 nucleotides matching TRBD1. The trim removed 7 bases at V and 2 bases at J, leaving 9 bases unmatched. CDR1 and CDR2 from the germline V gene are MDHEN and SYDVKM. CDR3 length equals 15 residues. CDR3 in DNA: TGTGCCAGCACCCGGGACAGCCCTTCCACAGATACGCAGTATTTT. Its translation: CASTRDSPSTDTQYF.

V gene TRBV28 combines with J gene TRBJ1-5, with TRBD1 matching 9 bases. This CDR3 contains 16 residues. Losses at the gene ends were 6 bases for V and 2 bases for J; bases not matched to a gene: 8. The V gene's germline CDR1 is MDHEN and CDR2 SYDVKM. In nucleotides, the CDR3 is TGTGCCAGCAGCCCTGCGACAGGGGGAGGCAATCAGCCCCAGCATTTT. Its protein is CASSPATGGGNQPQHF.

The gene calls are TRBV11-3 and TRBJ2-1, with TRBD2 matching over 12 bases. The V segment lost 5 bases and the J segment 1 base; nucleotides outside the gene matches: 6. CDR1 SGHNT and CDR2 YENEEA come from the germline V gene. The length of the CDR3 is 17 residues. The DNA of the CDR3 is TGTGCCAGCAGCGGACTAGCGGGAACAGGATCCTACAATGAGCAGTTCTTC. It is translated as CASSGLAGTGSYNEQFF.

CDR3 region: CASSLMGQGGYTF. For the CDR3, the DNA is TGCGCCAGCAGCTTGATGGGACAGGGTGGCTACACCTTC. The chain combines TRBV5-1 with TRBJ1-2; 9 bases agree with TRBD1. The J segment lost 7 bases and the V segment lost 1 base, leaving 2 bases of the junction unmatched. The V gene's germline CDR1 is SGHRS and CDR2 YFSETQ. This CDR3 has 13 amino acids. The whole variable domain, remainder taken from reference TRBV5-1 and TRBJ1-2, is KAGVTQTPRYLIKTRGQQVTLSCSPISGHRSVSWYQQTPGQGLQFLFEYFSETQRNKGNFPGRFSGRQFSNSRSEMNVSTLELGDSALYLCASSLMGQGGYTFGSGTRLTVV.

The chain is built from TRBV5-8 and TRBJ2-1; D is unclear. Deletions cut 4 bases from V and 0 bases from J, with 11 bases between. This CDR3 has 15 amino acids. Germline assignment: CDR1 SGHTS and CDR2 YDEGEE. The CDR3 region is CASSPRTYSYNEQFF. In DNA, the CDR3 is TGTGCCAGCAGCCCGAGAACCTACTCCTACAATGAGCAGTTCTTC.

In its sample, this clone was seen once. The rearrangement joins TRBV28 to TRBJ2-7; D not resolved. CDR1 is MDHEN and CDR2 is SYDVKM in the germline V gene. This CDR3 region has 15 residues. V shed 5 bases and J shed 3 bases, with 17 bases lying between them. The CDR3 bases are TGTGCCAGCAGTCTCCAAAATAGGAGAGTCTACGAGCAGTACTTC. Protein sequence: CASSLQNRRVYEQYF. Filled out from reference TRBV28 and TRBJ2-7, the complete variable domain reads DVKVTQSSRYLVKRTGEKVFLECVQDMDHENMFWYRQDPGLGLRLIYFSYDVKMKEKGDIPEGYSVSREKKERFSLILESASTNQTSMYLCASSLQNRRVYEQYFGPGTRLTVT.

About this clone: The same CDR3 is also encoded by other DNA sequences in this sample. The V call is TRBV11-3, the J call TRBJ2-3, with D perhaps being TRBD1 or TRBD2 (6 bases each). V shed 1 base and J shed 5 bases, with 10 bases lying between them. CDR1 is SGHNT and CDR2 is YENEEA in the germline V gene. This CDR3 has 14 amino acids. The CDR3 sequence: CASSLGGAGDTQYF. In nucleotides, the CDR3 is TGTGCCAGCAGCTTAGGGGGGGCTGGAGATACGCAGTATTTT.

This CDR3 reads CASTRVRTDTQYF. The CDR3, as DNA: TGTGCCAGCACGCGGGTGAGAACAGATACGCAGTATTTT. V and J are TRBV7-9 and TRBJ2-3; tentative D call: TRBD2 (5 bases). V was cut by 7 bases and J by 3 bases, with 11 bases left in between. CDR1 is SEHNR and CDR2 is FQNEAQ in the germline V gene (reference sequence). CDR3 length equals 13 residues.